This paragraph reports one T cell receptor (beta chain). Its specificity is not known. Each CDR3 protein is one row after TCRdb ran MiXCR on the RT-PCR reads. This table has roughly 500,000 distinct CDR3 sequences, about 25% appearing once. Germline V lookup: CDR1 DFQATT, CDR2 SNEGSKA (reference sequence). V was clipped by 7 bases and J by 2 bases, with 17 bases between them. The length of the CDR3 is 14 residues. This entry comes from a study of response to subunit inactivated influenza vaccine. Study-level results: T cells newly recruited by each seasonal influenza vaccination are few, the authors suggested.

Material: CD4+ T cells sorted from PBMCs, obtained 5 days after vaccination. The J gene is TRBJ2-5, the V gene TRBV20-1, with a weak D call TRBD2 (6 bases). The sequence was collected from a man aged 45 to 65 who received an inactivated influenza vaccine. The CDR3 loop reads CSVLPMAGQETQYF. CDR3 sequence (DNA): TGCAGTGTTCTTCCTATGGCGGGGCAAGAGACCCAGTACTTC.